The 27 T cell receptor beta chains below come from one sample, sequenced in a study of metastatic and nonmetastatic thyroid tumors. Via MiXCR, TCRdb re-called the PCR reads. The sample holds around 61,000 clones; less than 30% are singletons and the top ten take about 15%. There were no patients who had received any treatment before thyroid surgery. Sequences were obtained from blood. All receptors come from a female donor with papillary thyroid cancer or a benign thyroid nodule (not recorded which). Some clones in this sample may be carry-over from other donors' samples.

This clone was picked up a small number of times. This sequence joins TRBV2 and TRBJ2-6; 10 bases are shared with TRBD2. This CDR3 has 15 amino acids. The junction had 5 bases not matched to a gene; V was cut back by 8 bases and J by 4 bases. Germline assignment: CDR1 SNHLY and CDR2 FYNNEI. The CDR3: CASEGLASGANVLTF. The CDR3 DNA is TGTGCCAGCGAGGGACTAGCGTCAGGGGCCAACGTCCTGACTTTC.

The rearrangement links TRBV5-1 to TRBJ1-2; no clear D. Germline-derived CDR1 and CDR2 are SGHRS and YFSETQ. Trimming left V 0 bases short and J 9 bases short, with 9 bases between. The CDR3 runs to 12 residues. For the CDR3, the DNA is TGCGCCAGCAGCTTGGAGGAGGGTAGCTACACCTTC. It translates to CASSLEEGSYTF.

This clone was recorded a few times. The rearrangement links TRBV12-3 or TRBV12-4 to TRBJ2-3; D is uncertain. V lost 2 bases to trimming and J lost 2 bases, with 5 bases between them. The CDR3 is 13 residues long. CDR3 residues: CASSLRVTDTQYF. Here the CDR3 DNA reads TGTGCCAGCAGTTTAAGGGTCACAGATACGCAGTATTTT.

This clone is labeled medium-sized. The chain recombines TRBV7-2 with TRBJ1-2; TRBD1 agrees at 11 bases. The germline V gene has CDR1 SGHTA and CDR2 FQGNSA. V lost 5 bases and J lost 7; bases outside the gene matches: 9. This CDR3 comprises 15 residues. The CDR3 sequence: CASSPRTGGDGGYTF. The CDR3 region has the DNA TGTGCCAGCAGCCCGCGGACAGGGGGCGACGGTGGCTACACCTTC.

To note about this clone: A much larger clone differs from this one at a single base, so this may be a read error. The J gene is TRBJ2-1, the V gene TRBV11-3, with 10 bases lining up with TRBD2. This CDR3 is 13 amino acids long. Germline values: CDR1 SGHNT, CDR2 YENEEA. The CDR3 loop reads CASRTSGYNGQFF. CDR3 sequence (DNA): TGTGCCAGCCGGACTAGCGGCTACAATGGGCAGTTCTTC.

This clone was picked up many times. The genes are TRBV3-1 and TRBJ2-5; maybe TRBD2 (6 bases). Trimming removed 1 base from V and 1 base from J, with 13 bases in between. The CDR3 is 16 amino acids. Germline lookup yields CDR1 LGHDT and CDR2 YNNKEL (reference sequence). The CDR3 DNA sequence: TGTGCCAGCAGCCAAGTAAGCCGGGGGATCCAAGAGACCCAGTACTTC. Translating it yields CASSQVSRGIQETQYF.

The chain links TRBV4-3 to TRBJ1-3, with TRBD1 identical over 7 bases. The CDR3 is 17 residues long. The V gene's germline CDR1 is LGHNA and CDR2 YSLEER. V shed 4 bases, J shed 1 base, and the junction held 10 bases outside the gene matches. The CDR3 reads CASSPGGGGNSGNTIYF. The CDR3 region has the DNA TGCGCCAGCAGCCCAGGGGGAGGAGGGAATTCTGGAAACACCATATATTTT.

V and J are TRBV5-5 and TRBJ2-7, with 7 bases that match TRBD1. Germline-derived CDR1 and CDR2 are SGHKS and YYEKEE (reference sequence). V shed 0 bases and J 2 bases; nucleotides not matched to a gene: 2. CDR3 size: 14 residues. The DNA of the CDR3 is TGTGCCAGCAGCTTGGGGGACAGCCCCTACGAGCAGTACTTC. Residues: CASSLGDSPYEQYF. The entire variable domain, with the rest obtained from reference TRBV5-5 and TRBJ2-7, is as follows: DAGVTQSPTHLIKTRGQQVTLRCSPISGHKSVSWYQQVLGQGPQFIFQYYEKEERGRGNFPDRFSARQFPNYSSELNVNALLLGDSALYLCASSLGDSPYEQYFGPGTRLTVT.

This chain joins TRBV12-3 or TRBV12-4 and TRBJ2-7, with 11 bases matching TRBD2. This CDR3 region has 14 residues. Losses at the gene ends were 4 bases for V and 6 bases for J; bases not matched to a gene: 5. The CDR3 protein is CASSWGTSGSEQYF. The DNA for the CDR3 is TGTGCCAGCAGTTGGGGGACTAGCGGCAGCGAGCAGTACTTC.

The rearrangement joins TRBV20-1 to TRBJ2-7, with D possibly matching TRBD2 (6 bases). The CDR3 runs to 14 residues. The V gene's germline CDR1 is DFQATT and CDR2 SNEGSKA (reference sequence). V was shortened by 3 bases and J by 5 bases, with 17 bases between the two germline ends. The CDR3 spells CSASGGRFADEQYF. For the CDR3, the DNA is TGCAGTGCTAGTGGGGGGAGGTTCGCCGACGAGCAGTACTTC.

The genes are TRBV7-8 and TRBJ1-1; a possible D gene is TRBD1 (6 bases). The CDR3 covers 15 residues. Trimming took off 5 bases at V and 1 base at J, with 14 bases between the two ends. The germline CDR1 and CDR2 sequences are SGHVS and FQNEAQ. This CDR3 reads CASSERGTPNTEAFF. The CDR3 DNA reads as TGTGCCAGCAGCGAGAGGGGGACACCGAACACTGAAGCTTTCTTT.

The V gene is TRBV24-1, the J gene TRBJ2-2; D is possibly TRBD1 (5 bases). The CDR3 sequence is 15 residues long. V lost 0 bases to trimming and J lost 3 bases, with 7 bases between them. Germline CDR1 is KGHDR and CDR2 is SFDVKD. The CDR3 protein is CATSDLARDTGELFF. The CDR3 DNA is TGTGCCACCAGTGATTTGGCCAGGGACACCGGGGAGCTGTTTTTT.

The V gene is TRBV5-1, the J gene TRBJ1-2; D might be TRBD1 (5 bases). Trimming took off 2 bases at V and 7 bases at J, with 9 bases between the two ends. CDR3 size: 12 residues. Germline V gives CDR1 SGHRS, CDR2 YFSETQ. In nucleotides, the CDR3 is TGCGCCAGCAGCTTTTTTGGGGCTGGCTACACCTTC. It encodes CASSFFGAGYTF.

In this sample, this clone turned up a few times. The chain combines TRBV6-6 with TRBJ2-2; D is tentatively TRBD1 or TRBD2 (5 bases each). Germline V gene data show CDR1 as MNHNY and CDR2 as SVGAGI (reference sequence). Trimming stripped 0 bases from V and 7 bases from J, with 9 bases between. This CDR3 has 14 residues. CDR3 region: CASSYSRGNGELFF. The CDR3 DNA reads TGTGCCAGCAGTTACTCGAGGGGTAACGGGGAGCTGTTTTTT.

The V gene is TRBV5-1, the J gene TRBJ2-7; perhaps TRBD1 as D (6 bases). CDR1 and CDR2 (germline): SGHRS, YFSETQ. V was pared by 0 bases and J by 3 bases, with 13 bases between. The CDR3 is 15 residues long. The chain's CDR3 is CASSLGWTESYEQYF. Written as DNA, the CDR3 is TGCGCCAGCAGCTTGGGCTGGACAGAGAGCTACGAGCAGTACTTC.

V is TRBV6-5 and J is TRBJ2-1, with D maybe TRBD2 (6 bases). Deletions cut 4 bases from V and 6 bases from J, with 10 bases between. Germline V gene lookup returns CDR1 MNHEY and CDR2 SVGAGI. The CDR3 is 13 amino acids. CDR3 protein: CASSSLGGNEQFF. As DNA, the CDR3 is TGTGCCAGCAGTTCCCTCGGGGGCAATGAGCAGTTCTTC.

This clone was found many times. The chain links TRBV5-6 to TRBJ1-6; D call uncertain. The CDR3 is 14 residues long. CDR1 and CDR2 from the germline V gene are SGHDT and YYEEEE. The V and J ends lost 3 bases and 5 bases respectively, with 9 bases between them. The CDR3 region has the DNA TGTGCCAGCAGCTCATCCCCAAATAATTCACCCCTCCACTTT. Its translation: CASSSSPNNSPLHF.

The chain couples TRBV30 to TRBJ2-1; 7 nucleotides agree with TRBD1. In germline, CDR1 is GTSNPN, CDR2 SVGIG (reference sequence). This CDR3 has 12 residues. V was pared by 5 bases and J by 2 bases, with 0 bases of the junction left unmatched. The CDR3 coding sequence is TGTGCCTGGCAGGGGGCCTACAATGAGCAGTTCTTC. It encodes CAWQGAYNEQFF.

The J gene is TRBJ2-7, the V gene TRBV6-6, with D perhaps TRBD2 (7 bases). From germline, CDR1 is MNHNY and CDR2 SVGAGI (reference sequence). The CDR3 extends over 14 amino acids. Trimming left V 3 bases short and J 6 bases short, with 15 bases between. This CDR3 reads CASSYRGRASEQYF. The CDR3 nucleotides are TGTGCCAGCAGTTATAGGGGGAGGGCGTCCGAGCAGTACTTC.

This clone was seen repeatedly, ten times or more. A read error is possible here, since a much larger clone lies one base away. The rearrangement links TRBV12-3 or TRBV12-4 to TRBJ2-5; 7 bases map to TRBD1. The CDR3 extends over 17 amino acids. CDR3 in amino acids: CASSPRTGSPNQEAQYF. CDR3 coding DNA: TGTGCCAGCAGCCCCCGGACAGGATCACCGAATCAAGAGGCCCAGTACTTC.

This clone was observed many times. The chain is built from TRBV27 and TRBJ1-5; a possible D gene is TRBD1 (5 bases). CDR3 length: 17 residues. CDR1 MNHEY and CDR2 SMNVEV come from the germline V gene (reference sequence). V was shortened by 3 bases and J by 3 bases, with 18 bases between the two germline ends. CDR3 in amino acids: CASSLYPPGGSNQPQHF. CDR3 DNA sequence: TGTGCCAGCAGTTTGTATCCACCGGGGGGGTCCAATCAGCCCCAGCATTTT.

V gene TRBV27 combines with J gene TRBJ1-4; 7 bases map to TRBD1. The CDR3 runs to 15 residues. The trim removed 5 bases at V and 5 bases at J, leaving 8 bases unmatched. The germline V gene has CDR1 MNHEY and CDR2 SMNVEV (reference sequence). CDR3 region: CASSPISGGNEKLFF. The CDR3 coding sequence is TGTGCCAGCAGTCCAATATCAGGGGGGAATGAAAAACTGTTTTTT.

The V gene is TRBV30, the J gene TRBJ1-5; possibly TRBD1 for D (6 bases). Trimming shortened V by 2 bases and J by 6 bases, and 11 bases separated the two germline ends. There are 13 residues in the CDR3. Germline CDR1 and CDR2: GTSNPN and SVGIG (reference sequence). CDR3 region: CAWSMGAGQPQHF. The CDR3 DNA sequence: TGTGCCTGGAGTATGGGGGCGGGTCAGCCCCAGCATTTT. The full variable domain, its missing parts supplied by reference TRBV30 and TRBJ1-5, is SQTIHQWPATLVQPVGSPLSLECTVEGTSNPNLYWYRQAAGRGLQLLFYSVGIGQISSEVPQNLSASRPQDRQFILSSKKLLLSDSGFYLCAWSMGAGQPQHFGDGTRLSIL.

This clone was detected only once. The DNA for the CDR3 is TGCAGTGCTAGGGAGGCGACGGGCTATGAGCAGTTCTTC. Amino acids: CSAREATGYEQFF. J is TRBJ2-5 and V is TRBV20-1; perhaps TRBD2 as D (5 bases). The J call may be wrong; the DNA end is better matched by TRBJ2-1. The CDR3 loop spans 13 amino acids. CDR1 and CDR2 (germline): DFQATT, SNEGSKA (reference sequence).

The V call is TRBV11-2, the J call TRBJ2-7; 9 bases line up with TRBD2. The V gene's germline CDR1 is SGHAT and CDR2 FQNNGV. V trimming: 4 bases; J trimming: 3 bases; junction bases outside the gene matches: 10. CDR3 length: 16 amino acids. This CDR3 reads CASSYLAGAADYEQYF. For the CDR3, the DNA is TGTGCCAGCAGCTACTTAGCGGGAGCGGCAGACTACGAGCAGTACTTC.

This clone has more than one count but fewer than ten. The rearrangement joins TRBV6-1 to TRBJ2-3; 8 bases are shared with TRBD1. Per germline, CDR1 MNHNS and CDR2 SASEGT. The CDR3 length is 16 residues. V gave up 5 bases and J gave up 3 bases; unmatched junction bases: 10. The CDR3 loop reads CASSKQGAQRTDTQYF. The CDR3 DNA sequence: TGTGCCAGCAGTAAGCAGGGGGCGCAACGAACAGATACGCAGTATTTT.

This chain uses TRBV28 with TRBJ1-2, with 8 bases matching TRBD1. The germline CDR1 and CDR2 sequences are MDHEN and SYDVKM. The CDR3 extends over 15 amino acids. V was pared by 5 bases and J by 4 bases, with 9 bases of the junction left unmatched. The CDR3 loop reads CASSKDAGGGYGYTF. The CDR3 region has the DNA TGTGCCAGCAGTAAAGATGCAGGGGGCGGCTATGGCTACACCTTC.